Following are 16 T cell receptor beta chains from one sample sequenced in a study of control samples from healthy donors and cancer patients. Data came from immunoSEQ multiplex PCR; TCRdb stores just in-frame clones and leaves some out. The table lists fewer than 95,000 clones, around 91% of them singletons. The sequenced material came from blood. The receptor source for this set is a man aged 25 to 45 in good health.

The rearrangement links TRBV3-1 (or the pseudogene TRBV3-2) to TRBJ2-3; 12 bases match TRBD2. The ends lost 4 bases at V and 5 bases at J; junction bases unmatched: 10. Germline V gives CDR1 LGHDT, CDR2 YNNKEL (reference sequence). The CDR3 totals 17 residues. The CDR3 loop reads CASSPLAGGPLGDTQYF. The DNA for the CDR3 is TGTGCCAGCAGCCCCCTAGCGGGAGGGCCTCTGGGAGATACGCAGTATTTT.

The J gene is TRBJ1-3, the V gene TRBV5-6; possible D gene TRBD1, 5 bases. This CDR3 has 15 residues. Germline assignment: CDR1 SGHDT and CDR2 YYEEEE. With 1 base removed from V and 1 base from J, the gap between germline ends came to 9 bases. CDR3 protein: CASSLTQGSGNTIYF. The CDR3 nucleotides are TGTGCCAGCAGCTTGACGCAGGGTTCTGGAAACACCATATATTTT.

The chain combines TRBV11-2 with TRBJ2-3; 7 bases align to TRBD2. Germline V gene lookup returns CDR1 SGHAT and CDR2 FQNNGV. V dropped 7 bases and J dropped 0; count of bases not matched to a gene: 7. CDR3 length: 15 residues. The CDR3 loop is CASNWDYYSTDTQYF. The CDR3 bases are TGTGCCAGCAACTGGGACTACTACAGCACAGATACGCAGTATTTT. Together with reference TRBV11-2 and TRBJ2-3, the CDR3 gives the full variable domain: EAGVAQSPRYKIIEKRQSVAFWCNPISGHATLYWYQQILGQGPKLLIQFQNNGVVDDSQLPKDRFSAERLKGVDSTLKIQPAKLEDSAVYLCASNWDYYSTDTQYFGPGTRLTVL.

V and J are TRBV27 and TRBJ1-4; 7 nucleotides line up with TRBD1. The junction had 9 bases not matched to a gene; V was cut back by 4 bases and J by 7 bases. The germline V gene encodes CDR1 MNHEY and CDR2 SMNVEV (reference sequence). CDR3 length: 15 amino acids. The CDR3 is CASSSGQALTEKLFF. CDR3 sequence (DNA): TGTGCCAGCAGTTCCGGACAGGCGCTAACTGAAAAACTGTTTTTT.

V gene TRBV9 combines with J gene TRBJ2-7, with D possibly matching TRBD2 (5 bases). Trimming shortened V by 0 bases and J by 3 bases, and 13 bases separated the two germline ends. This CDR3 has 15 residues. Germline loops: CDR1 SGDLS, CDR2 YYNGEE. DNA of the CDR3: TGTGCCAGCAGCGTAGGGAGGCAGAGGAACTACGAGCAGTACTTC. This codes for CASSVGRQRNYEQYF.

This rearrangement joins TRBV28 to TRBJ2-7; 7 positions agree with TRBD1. From germline, CDR1 is MDHEN and CDR2 SYDVKM. The CDR3 is made up of 15 amino acids. Losses at the gene ends were 5 bases for V and 1 base for J; bases not matched to a gene: 8. The CDR3 region is CASSTTGALSYEQYF. In DNA, the CDR3 is TGTGCCAGCAGTACCACAGGGGCCCTATCCTACGAGCAGTACTTC.

The rearrangement uses TRBV30 and TRBJ2-2, with 14 bases matching TRBD2. CDR1 is GTSNPN and CDR2 is SVGIG in the germline V gene (reference sequence). This CDR3 comprises 17 residues. With V trimmed by 2 bases and J by 6 bases, 8 bases remained unmatched. CDR3 sequence (DNA): TGTGCCTGGAGTTCCCTCAAGACTAGCGGGGGGGCCGGGGAGCTGTTTTTT. This codes for CAWSSLKTSGGAGELFF.

This clone was recorded once. The chain joins TRBV27 to TRBJ1-1; 7 nucleotides match TRBD1. The ends lost 6 bases at V and 4 bases at J; junction bases unmatched: 8. This CDR3 is built from 14 residues. Germline V gene data show CDR1 as MNHEY and CDR2 as SMNVEV (reference sequence). CDR3 nucleotides: TGTGCCAGCAGGGGTGAGGGGGCAGGCACTGAAGCTTTCTTT. Amino acid sequence: CASRGEGAGTEAFF.

This clone was counted once. The gene calls are TRBV30 and TRBJ1-6; TRBD1 is a possible D gene (5 bases). The CDR3 runs 14 residues. The V end was cut by 3 bases, the J end by 5 bases, with 11 bases between. Germline V lookup: CDR1 GTSNPN, CDR2 SVGIG (reference sequence). The CDR3 loop reads CAWRGDADNSPLHF. Here the CDR3 DNA reads TGTGCCTGGAGGGGGGACGCGGATAATTCACCCCTCCACTTT.

The chain combines TRBV2 with TRBJ1-2, with a possible D match to TRBD1 (5 bases). The CDR3 loop spans 16 amino acids. Germline CDR1 and CDR2: SNHLY and FYNNEI. V lost 7 bases and J lost 3, with 21 bases in between. Here the CDR3 DNA reads TGTGCCAGCACGAGGGCCTCGGAGGGACGGGACTATGGCTACACCTTC. Translated, it gives CASTRASEGRDYGYTF. The entire variable domain, with the rest obtained from reference TRBV2 and TRBJ1-2, is as follows: EPEVTQTPSHQVTQMGQEVILRCVPISNHLYFYWYRQILGQKVEFLVSFYNNEISEKSEIFDDQFSVERPDGSNFTLKIRSTKLEDSAMYFCASTRASEGRDYGYTFGSGTRLTVV.

V and J are TRBV2 and TRBJ2-7; D might be TRBD2 (5 bases). V lost 10 bases and J lost 3, with 10 bases in between. Germline values: CDR1 SNHLY, CDR2 FYNNEI. CDR3 length equals 11 residues. The CDR3 DNA reads as TGTGCCACGAGGGATTACTACGAGCAGTACTTC. Translating gives CATRDYYEQYF.

This chain uses TRBV4-1 with TRBJ1-5; 7 nucleotides line up with TRBD1. Germline assignment: CDR1 MGHRA and CDR2 YSYEKL. The V and J ends lost 0 bases and 5 bases, in that order; junction bases with no gene match: 10. CDR3 length equals 17 residues. CDR3 nucleotides: TGCGCCAGCAGCCAAGAGGGGGCAGGGGGGGGCGATCAGCCCCAGCATTTT. Translating gives CASSQEGAGGGDQPQHF.

This clone has more than one count but fewer than ten. This chain joins TRBV25-1 and TRBJ2-7; 7 bases agree with TRBD2. The V gene's germline CDR1 is MGHDK and CDR2 SYGVNS. The CDR3 covers 12 residues. V shed 4 bases, J shed 5 bases, and the junction held 2 bases outside the gene matches. This chain's CDR3 is CASSGEGHEQYF. CDR3 sequence (DNA): TGTGCCAGCAGTGGGGAGGGCCACGAGCAGTACTTC.

This chain joins TRBV7-9 and TRBJ2-1; 8 bases fit TRBD1. The CDR3 consists of 14 residues. V trimming: 2 bases; J trimming: 6 bases; junction bases outside the gene matches: 3. Germline CDR1 is SEHNR and CDR2 is FQNEAQ (reference sequence). CDR3 nucleotide sequence: TGTGCCAGCAGCTTACCTCAGGGGGCCAATGAGCAGTTCTTC. The encoded protein is CASSLPQGANEQFF.

The chain couples TRBV5-1 to TRBJ2-1; 9 bases are a match to TRBD2. Per germline, CDR1 SGHRS and CDR2 YFSETQ. The CDR3 is 16 amino acids. With 3 bases clipped from V and 7 bases from J, the junction kept 11 bases outside the gene matches. Written as DNA, the CDR3 is TGCGCCAGCAGCTACGGCGGCGGGGGGGCCGGGAATGAGCAGTTCTTC. Its protein product is CASSYGGGGAGNEQFF. The whole variable domain, filled in from reference TRBV5-1 and TRBJ2-1, reads KAGVTQTPRYLIKTRGQQVTLSCSPISGHRSVSWYQQTPGQGLQFLFEYFSETQRNKGNFPGRFSGRQFSNSRSEMNVSTLELGDSALYLCASSYGGGGAGNEQFFGPGTRLTVL.

This chain connects TRBV28 to TRBJ1-5, with a weak D call TRBD1 (5 bases). Trimming removed 6 bases at V and 0 bases at J, with 12 bases between. CDR3 length: 15 amino acids. Germline values: CDR1 MDHEN, CDR2 SYDVKM. The CDR3 DNA is TGTGCCAGCAGCGGCGGGACCGATAGCAATCAGCCCCAGCATTTT. Translated: CASSGGTDSNQPQHF.